The sequence of this T cell receptor beta chain was determined in a study of human T cells and chemical hapten exposure. For the study at large: Application of 0.01% DPC to the upper back was done by patch test, with a reading at 6 days.

It was the library that attached unique molecular identifiers to individual cDNA molecules. TCRdb reprocessed the RACE reads with MiXCR, giving one entry per CDR3 protein. Counted here are some 350,000 distinct CDR3 sequences, 6% to 8.5% occurring once; the ten biggest clones make up less than 10%. Specified time point: patch test 1, 2 weeks after DPC sensitization. Specified treatment: therapeutic diphenylcyclopropenone sensitization with weekly scalp DPC. The sample holds many counts of this clonotype. V lost 0 bases, J lost 2 bases, and 12 bases lay in between. Germline CDR1 and CDR2: SGHDT and YYEEEE. This CDR3 contains 15 residues.

This clonotype originated in a young woman with alopecia areata. Some clones in this sample may be carry-over from other donors' samples. This specimen was whole blood, taken in connection with sensitization to the hapten diphenylcyclopropenone (DPC). J is TRBJ2-7 and V is TRBV5-6; D ambiguous. CDR3 residues: CASSLGHMETYEQYF. CDR3 nucleotide sequence: TGTGCCAGCAGCTTGGGCCACATGGAAACCTACGAGCAGTACTTC.